The 29 T cell receptor beta chains below were found in one sample sequenced in a study of radiotherapy plus CTLA-4 blockade in lung cancer. The method was immunoSEQ multiplex PCR; TCRdb's version includes in-frame clones alone and lacks a portion of them. This table has over 30,000 clones, roughly 79% appearing once. Sample: peripheral blood, taken from a patient treated with radiotherapy plus ipilimumab. These receptors were taken from a human donor with non-small cell lung cancer that progressed on radiotherapy plus ipilimumab.

This chain connects TRBV20-1 to TRBJ2-3; D is unresolved. The CDR3 contains 10 residues. Trimming took 3 bases from V and 5 from J, leaving 3 bases between them. Germline assignment: CDR1 DFQATT and CDR2 SNEGSKA (reference sequence). The DNA for the CDR3 is TGCAGTGCTAGTAGAGATACGCAGTATTTT. This gives the protein CSASRDTQYF.

The rearrangement uses TRBV6-5 and TRBJ2-7; 7 bases are a match to TRBD1. V gave up 7 bases and J gave up 6 bases; unmatched junction bases: 9. CDR3 length equals 13 residues. Germline assignment: CDR1 MNHEY and CDR2 SVGAGI. CDR3 protein: CASTRKTGTEQYF. The CDR3 nucleotides read TGTGCCAGCACCCGAAAGACAGGGACCGAGCAGTACTTC.

Only a few counts were recorded for this clone. The rearrangement joins TRBV6-4 to TRBJ2-2; D may be TRBD1 (5 bases). Germline CDR1 reads MRHNA; CDR2 reads SNTAGT. V gave up 8 bases and J gave up 0 bases, with 10 bases separating them. This CDR3 is built from 14 residues. As DNA, the CDR3 is TGTGCCAGCGAGGTAGGGGCGAACACCGGGGAGCTGTTTTTT. It encodes CASEVGANTGELFF.

The CDR3 loop is CASRPRQGVWVRTQYF. The CDR3 DNA sequence: TGTGCAAGTCGCCCCCGGCAGGGTGTATGGGTAAGAACCCAGTACTTC. The rearrangement uses TRBV12-2 and TRBJ2-5; TRBD1 was called by the table and not checked on the DNA. TRBV12-2 is noted as a pseudogene. The CDR3 has 16 amino acids.

The chain is built from TRBV28 and TRBJ1-2; possibly TRBD1 for D (6 bases). The CDR3 totals 12 residues. CDR1 and CDR2 (germline): MDHEN, SYDVKM. V lost 7 bases to trimming and J lost 2 bases, with 8 bases between them. CDR3 bases: TGTGCCAGCACCCAGGGGAACTATGGCTACACCTTC. This codes for CASTQGNYGYTF.

CDR3 sequence (DNA): TGCGCCAGCAGCCTGAATGTCGGCGGGGGTGCCGGGGAGCTGTTTTTT. Translation gives CASSLNVGGGAGELFF. The chain uses TRBV5-1 and TRBJ2-2; 7 bases align to TRBD2. The trim removed 4 bases at V and 6 bases at J, leaving 12 bases unmatched. Germline V gives CDR1 SGHRS, CDR2 YFSETQ. The CDR3 spans 16 residues.

This chain links TRBV7-9 with TRBJ2-3; D is possibly TRBD2 (6 bases). This CDR3 has 14 amino acids. The germline CDR1 and CDR2 sequences are SEHNR and FQNEAQ (reference sequence). The V and J ends lost 5 bases and 5 bases respectively, with 14 bases between them. CDR3 nucleotides: TGTGCCAGCAGCGGCCGAGGGCGGGGAGATACGCAGTATTTT. Amino acids: CASSGRGRGDTQYF.

V and J are TRBV5-6 and TRBJ2-5; D remains ambiguous. The CDR3 runs to 13 residues. V was shortened by 4 bases and J by 4 bases, with 11 bases between the two germline ends. Looked up from germline, CDR1 is SGHDT and CDR2 is YYEEEE. The CDR3 nucleotides read TGTGCCAGCAGCCCCGCCGGCGGAGAGACCCAGTACTTC. Amino acid sequence: CASSPAGGETQYF.

The chain couples TRBV4-2 to TRBJ2-7, with 8 bases lining up with TRBD1. The CDR3 sequence is 14 residues long. Per the germline V gene, CDR1 is LGHNA and CDR2 is YNFKEQ. The V segment lost 1 base and the J segment 4 bases; nucleotides outside the gene matches: 3. CDR3 DNA: TGTGCCAGCAGCCAAGGGACAGGGTTATACGAGCAGTACTTC. Its translation is CASSQGTGLYEQYF.

CDR3 coding DNA: TGTGCCAGCAGCTCCGGTGCGGGGGGAGAAGCTTTCTTT. It encodes CASSSGAGGEAFF. J is TRBJ1-1 and V is TRBV7-8, with D perhaps matching TRBD1 (5 bases). There are 13 residues in the CDR3. Deletions cut 4 bases from V and 8 bases from J, with 14 bases between. Per germline, CDR1 SGHVS and CDR2 FQNEAQ. Drawing the rest from reference TRBV7-8 and TRBJ1-1, the complete variable domain is GAGVSQSPRYKVAKRGQDVALRCDPISGHVSLFWYQQALGQGPEFLTYFQNEAQLDKSGLPSDRFFAERPEGSVSTLKIQRTQQEDSAVYLCASSSGAGGEAFFGQGTRLTVV.

This chain uses TRBV18 with TRBJ1-2; D not certain. The CDR3 is 16 amino acids. With 2 bases removed from V and 0 bases from J, the gap between germline ends came to 13 bases. Germline-derived CDR1 and CDR2 are KGHSH and LQKENI. CDR3 loop: CASSPISAPTNYGYTF. The CDR3, as DNA: TGTGCCAGCTCACCAATCAGCGCACCCACTAACTATGGCTACACCTTC. The full variable domain, completed using reference TRBV18 and TRBJ1-2, is NAGVMQNPRHLVRRRGQEARLRCSPMKGHSHVYWYRQLPEEGLKFMVYLQKENIIDESGMPKERFSAEFPKEGPSILRIQQVVRGDSAAYFCASSPISAPTNYGYTFGSGTRLTVV.

The rearrangement joins TRBV4-2 to TRBJ1-1, with D possibly being TRBD1 (6 bases). CDR1 is LGHNA and CDR2 is YNFKEQ in the germline V gene. V shed 0 bases and J shed 1 base, with 9 bases lying between them. This CDR3 region has 15 residues. CDR3 residues: CASSQEWTANTEAFF. In nucleotides, the CDR3 is TGTGCCAGCAGCCAAGAATGGACAGCGAACACTGAAGCTTTCTTT.

This clone was found once. Here the CDR3 DNA reads TGTGCCAGCAGCCCACCTCCGGGACAGGGGGCGTTTGGCTACACCTTC. Protein product: CASSPPPGQGAFGYTF. The chain employs TRBV13 and TRBJ1-2; 12 bases fit TRBD1. This CDR3 is built from 16 residues. Trimming removed 5 bases from V and 7 bases from J; junction bases left unmatched: 11. Germline V gene sequence: CDR1 PRHDT, CDR2 FYEKMQ (reference sequence).

The rearrangement uses TRBV7-9 and TRBJ1-2; no firm D call. The V and J ends lost 8 bases and 2 bases respectively, with 12 bases between them. Germline V gene lookup returns CDR1 SEHNR and CDR2 FQNEAQ (reference sequence). The CDR3 has 13 residues. CDR3 amino acids: CASLNPQNYGYTF. The CDR3 bases are TGTGCCAGCCTGAACCCGCAGAACTATGGCTACACCTTC.

The V call is TRBV4-1, the J call TRBJ1-2; 8 bases line up with TRBD1. V shed 3 bases and J 7 bases; nucleotides not matched to a gene: 7. CDR1 is MGHRA and CDR2 is YSYEKL in the germline V gene. The CDR3 has 14 amino acids. The chain's CDR3 is CASSQESRGLGYTF. In DNA, the CDR3 is TGCGCCAGCAGCCAGGAATCCAGGGGGCTTGGCTACACCTTC.

The V call is TRBV11-2, the J call TRBJ2-4; 8 nucleotides align to TRBD2. The V segment lost 3 bases and the J segment 6 bases; nucleotides outside the gene matches: 7. The germline CDR1 and CDR2 sequences are SGHAT and FQNNGV. The CDR3 has 15 residues. CDR3 sequence: CASSLAGGQANIQYF. As DNA, the CDR3 is TGTGCCAGCAGCTTGGCGGGGGGCCAGGCAAACATTCAGTACTTC.

The chain uses TRBV18 and TRBJ2-1, with 10 bases aligning to TRBD2. Germline loops: CDR1 KGHSH, CDR2 LQKENI. The CDR3 is 16 amino acids. The junction had 5 bases not matched to a gene; V was cut back by 0 bases and J by 6 bases. The CDR3 sequence is CASSPPSSGGGNEQFF. Written as DNA, the CDR3 is TGTGCCAGCTCACCACCCTCTAGCGGGGGTGGCAATGAGCAGTTCTTC.

The chain employs TRBV7-2 and TRBJ1-5; TRBD1 matches 9 bases. J was trimmed by 5 bases and V by 0 bases; bases with no gene match: 5. The CDR3 has 16 residues. From germline, CDR1 is SGHTA and CDR2 FQGNSA. The CDR3 here is CASSLAFGQGYQPQHF. DNA for the CDR3: TGTGCCAGCAGCTTAGCGTTCGGACAGGGGTATCAGCCCCAGCATTTT.

The chain links TRBV14 to TRBJ2-1, with TRBD2 matching over 14 bases. This CDR3 comprises 19 residues. CDR1 is SGHDN and CDR2 is FVKESK in the germline V gene. The V gene end was trimmed by 4 bases and the J gene end by 0 bases; junction bases not matched to a gene: 8. The CDR3 here is CASSLRTSGGPSSYNEQFF. The CDR3, as DNA: TGTGCCAGCAGCCTTCGGACTAGCGGGGGGCCGAGCTCCTACAATGAGCAGTTCTTC.

The V gene is TRBV19, the J gene TRBJ1-5; D remains ambiguous. This CDR3 contains 13 residues. Germline V gives CDR1 LNHDA, CDR2 SQIVND (reference sequence). Deletions cut 6 bases from V and 5 bases from J, with 11 bases between. The CDR3 spells CASRLTVYQPQHF. The CDR3, as DNA: TGTGCCAGTAGGCTGACTGTTTATCAGCCCCAGCATTTT. The full variable domain, in which reference TRBV19 and TRBJ1-5 provide the parts outside the CDR3, is DGGITQSPKYLFRKEGQNVTLSCEQNLNHDAMYWYRQDPGQGLRLIYYSQIVNDFQKGDIAEGYSVSREKKESFPLTVTSAQKNPTAFYLCASRLTVYQPQHFGDGTRLSIL.

The chain carries TRBV19 and TRBJ1-1; the D gene is possibly TRBD1 (5 bases). V dropped 3 bases and J dropped 4 bases, with 15 bases sitting between them. The germline gives CDR1 LNHDA, CDR2 SQIVND (reference sequence). The CDR3 contains 15 residues. The CDR3 bases are TGTGCCAGTAGTATTCAGCCGTGGGGGGGCACTGAAGCTTTCTTT. This translates into CASSIQPWGGTEAFF.

The chain links TRBV9 to TRBJ2-7; TRBD2 agrees at 10 bases. This CDR3 has 17 amino acids. V trimming: 0 bases; J trimming: 4 bases; junction bases outside the gene matches: 10. Germline lookup yields CDR1 SGDLS and CDR2 YYNGEE. This chain's CDR3 is CASSVGTGSGGAYEQYF. Here the CDR3 DNA reads TGTGCCAGCAGCGTAGGTACAGGAAGCGGGGGGGCGTACGAGCAGTACTTC.

V is TRBV15 and J is TRBJ2-6, with D hard to call. The V end lost 11 bases, the J end lost 0 bases, and 11 bases lay between the germline ends. The CDR3 spans 14 residues. From germline, CDR1 is LNHNV and CDR2 YYDKDF (reference sequence). CDR3 sequence: CASLSSSGANVLTF. Written as DNA, the CDR3 is TGTGCCTCACTATCGAGCTCTGGGGCCAACGTCCTGACTTTC.

V and J are TRBV2 and TRBJ2-1, with TRBD2 identical over 8 bases. Germline CDR1 reads SNHLY; CDR2 reads FYNNEI. The CDR3 runs 14 residues. Losses at the gene ends were 8 bases for V and 1 base for J; bases not matched to a gene: 4. The CDR3 nucleotides are TGTGCCAGCGCTGTAGCGGGGTCCTACAATGAGCAGTTCTTC. Amino acid sequence: CASAVAGSYNEQFF.

The chain couples TRBV6-4 to TRBJ2-3, with TRBD2 matching 9 bases. CDR1 is MRHNA and CDR2 is SNTAGT in the germline V gene. The CDR3 is made up of 15 amino acids. Trimming removed 8 bases from V and 6 bases from J; junction bases left unmatched: 12. The CDR3 bases are TGTGCCAGCCTTAGGAGCGGGGGGCCAGGGGATACGCAGTATTTT. This translates into CASLRSGGPGDTQYF.

The chain uses TRBV19 and TRBJ1-5; 7 nucleotides match TRBD1. This CDR3 is built from 16 residues. Germline lookup yields CDR1 LNHDA and CDR2 SQIVND (reference sequence). After removal of 4 bases from V and 0 bases from J, the junction contained 6 bases not matched to a gene. The CDR3 sequence: CASSNHGTDSNQPQHF. The CDR3 coding sequence is TGTGCCAGTAGTAACCACGGGACAGATAGCAATCAGCCCCAGCATTTT.

J is TRBJ2-7 and V is TRBV11-2; 8 bases are shared with TRBD1. Trimming at V came to 5 bases and at J to 0 bases, leaving 3 bases not matched to a gene. The CDR3 is made up of 14 amino acids. Germline loops: CDR1 SGHAT, CDR2 FQNNGV. The CDR3 coding sequence is TGTGCCAGCAGCAGGACAGGGAGCTCCTACGAGCAGTACTTC. This gives the protein CASSRTGSSYEQYF.

The genes are TRBV9 and TRBJ2-7; 8 bases are shared with TRBD2. Germline V gene lookup returns CDR1 SGDLS and CDR2 YYNGEE. J lost 2 bases, V lost 0 bases, and 7 bases had no gene match. CDR3 length: 16 residues. In nucleotides, the CDR3 is TGTGCCAGCAGCGTAGCTCAGAGCGGGGGACCCTACGAGCAGTACTTC. The encoded protein is CASSVAQSGGPYEQYF.

This chain uses TRBV9 with TRBJ1-3, with D perhaps matching TRBD1 (5 bases). Per the germline V gene, CDR1 is SGDLS and CDR2 is YYNGEE. The germline V and J ends were trimmed by 1 base and 0 bases, with 14 bases remaining between them. The CDR3 covers 17 residues. The chain's CDR3 is CASSVSPGGDSGNTIYF. CDR3 bases: TGTGCCAGCAGCGTATCCCCCGGGGGTGACTCTGGAAACACCATATATTTT.